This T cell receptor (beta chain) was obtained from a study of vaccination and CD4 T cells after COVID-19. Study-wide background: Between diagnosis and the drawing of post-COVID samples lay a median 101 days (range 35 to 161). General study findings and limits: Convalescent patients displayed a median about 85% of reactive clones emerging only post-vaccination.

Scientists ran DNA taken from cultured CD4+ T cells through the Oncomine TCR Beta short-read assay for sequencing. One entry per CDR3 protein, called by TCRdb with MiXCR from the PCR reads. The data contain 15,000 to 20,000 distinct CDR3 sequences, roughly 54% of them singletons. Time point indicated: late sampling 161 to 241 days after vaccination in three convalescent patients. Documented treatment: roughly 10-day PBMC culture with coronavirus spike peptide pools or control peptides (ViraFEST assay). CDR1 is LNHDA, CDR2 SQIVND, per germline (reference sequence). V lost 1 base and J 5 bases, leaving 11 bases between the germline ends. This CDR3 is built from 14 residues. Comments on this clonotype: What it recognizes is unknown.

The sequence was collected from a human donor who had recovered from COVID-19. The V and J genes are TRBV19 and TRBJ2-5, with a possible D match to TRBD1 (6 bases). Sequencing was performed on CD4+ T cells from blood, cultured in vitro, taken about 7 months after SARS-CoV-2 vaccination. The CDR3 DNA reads TGTGCCAGTAGTATAGGGGGCAGGGGCGAGACCCAGTACTTC. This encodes CASSIGGRGETQYF. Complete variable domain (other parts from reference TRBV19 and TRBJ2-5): DGGITQSPKYLFRKEGQNVTLSCEQNLNHDAMYWYRQDPGQGLRLIYYSQIVNDFQKGDIAEGYSVSREKKESFPLTVTSAQKNPTAFYLCASSIGGRGETQYFGPGTRLLVL.